This T cell receptor beta chain is drawn from a study of T-cell memory formation after mild COVID-19. Study background: Largely donor-specific TCR clusters were found. Findings of the study overall: Clones that contracted clustered mainly in CM and EM if CD4+ and in EMRA if CD8+. Clones that contracted from day 15 to 85 were balanced CD4/CD8, while later expanders leaned CD4+.

Employing constant-segment primers, 5'RACE generated TCR alpha and TCR beta cDNA libraries bearing sample barcodes and UMIs. TCRdb ran MiXCR on the 5' RACE reads and lists one entry per CDR3 protein. The data show about 400,000 distinct CDR3 sequences, more than 15% seen once. With regard to this clonotype: Its antigen is unidentified.

V lost 2 bases, J lost 2 bases, and 12 bases lay in between. The CDR3 totals 15 residues. Germline V gene sequence: CDR1 SGHTA, CDR2 FQGNSA. The chain has TRBV7-2 and TRBJ1-2; D uncertain. This clonotype originated in a man between 18 and 35 years old who had mild COVID-19 (a few samples of this study predate the infection). Cell type and time point are not known. The sequenced sample consisted of PBMCs or a T cell subset sorted from them (not recorded which). CDR3 in amino acids: CASSLYLNENYGYTF. In DNA form, the CDR3 reads TGTGCCAGCAGCTTATACTTGAATGAAAACTATGGCTACACCTTC. Combining the CDR3 with reference TRBV7-2 and TRBJ1-2 gives the whole variable domain GAGVSQSPSNKVTEKGKDVELRCDPISGHTALYWYRQSLGQGLEFLIYFQGNSAPDKSGLPSDRFSAERTGGSVSTLTIQRTQQEDSAVYLCASSLYLNENYGYTFGSGTRLTVV.